The 18 T cell receptor beta chains reported below all come from one sample, sequenced in a study of vaccination effects on CD4 cells after COVID-19. TCRdb's copy holds only in-frame clones and misses some; the assay was immunoSEQ multiplex PCR. In the table there are more than 25,000 clones, roughly two thirds of which are singletons. Using viral peptide pools, the ViraFEST assay grew out antigen-specific CD4+ T cells prior to sequencing. The culture ran for approximately 10 days, and then CD4+ T cells were isolated. For these receptors, no antigen is known. Sample: CD4+ T cells from PBMCs cultured with HCoV-229E spike peptides, taken before COVID-19 vaccination. Every receptor here comes from a human donor who received a COVID-19 vaccine.

This rearrangement joins TRBV28 to TRBJ2-7; TRBD2 matches 7 bases. Trimming at V came to 6 bases and at J to 2 bases, leaving 10 bases not matched to a gene. The germline V gene encodes CDR1 MDHEN and CDR2 SYDVKM. The CDR3 loop spans 15 amino acids. The CDR3 protein is CASSTSGSGAYEQYF. The DNA of the CDR3 is TGTGCCAGCAGCACCTCAGGGAGCGGGGCCTACGAGCAGTACTTC.

This clone turned up a few times. The rearrangement uses TRBV5-6 and TRBJ1-5; the match to TRBD1 covers 8 bases. The CDR3 extends over 16 amino acids. Per germline, CDR1 SGHDT and CDR2 YYEEEE. The V and J ends lost 4 bases and 7 bases, in that order; junction bases with no gene match: 13. The CDR3 DNA follows: TGTGCCAGCAGCCGAACCGGACAGGGTGGTGGACAGCCCCAGCATTTT. Its protein is CASSRTGQGGGQPQHF.

V and J are TRBV6-2 or TRBV6-3 and TRBJ2-6; D is perhaps TRBD1 or TRBD2 (5 bases each). The CDR3 is made up of 15 amino acids. CDR1 MNHEY and CDR2 SVGEGT come from the germline V gene. V lost 2 bases to trimming and J lost 0 bases, with 5 bases between them. Here the CDR3 reads CASSYGGSGANVLTF. CDR3 bases: TGTGCCAGCAGTTACGGGGGCTCTGGGGCCAACGTCCTGACTTTC.

V is TRBV5-4 and J is TRBJ1-1, with unresolved D. Per germline, CDR1 SGHNT and CDR2 YYREEE (reference sequence). V lost 0 bases to trimming and J lost 0 bases, with 6 bases between them. This CDR3 is built from 14 residues. The CDR3 spells CASSLVNLNTEAFF. CDR3 nucleotides: TGTGCCAGCAGCTTGGTAAACCTGAACACTGAAGCTTTCTTT.

The chain employs TRBV7-2 and TRBJ1-1; 7 bases map to TRBD1. Germline V gene lookup returns CDR1 SGHTA and CDR2 FQGNSA. V dropped 2 bases and J dropped 10; count of bases not matched to a gene: 4. The CDR3 contains 12 residues. CDR3 region: CASSLRQGGAFF. CDR3 DNA sequence: TGTGCCAGCAGCTTAAGGCAGGGGGGAGCTTTCTTT.

The V call is TRBV13, the J call TRBJ2-6, with D unclear. The V end lost 4 bases, the J end lost 0 bases, and 16 bases lay between the germline ends. Germline values: CDR1 PRHDT, CDR2 FYEKMQ (reference sequence). This CDR3 has 18 amino acids. CDR3 DNA sequence: TGTGCCAGCAGCTCCCCCTCGACGGCGGACTCTGGGGCCAACGTCCTGACTTTC. Its protein product is CASSSPSTADSGANVLTF.

This clone was observed a handful of times. This chain joins TRBV28 and TRBJ1-5; D is unresolved. This CDR3 has 12 residues. Germline V lookup: CDR1 MDHEN, CDR2 SYDVKM. The ends were cut back, 6 bases at V and 0 bases at J, with 3 bases in the middle. The CDR3 reads CASRVSNQPQHF. For the CDR3, the DNA is TGTGCCAGCAGGGTTAGCAATCAGCCCCAGCATTTT. The full variable domain, in which reference TRBV28 and TRBJ1-5 provide the parts outside the CDR3, is DVKVTQSSRYLVKRTGEKVFLECVQDMDHENMFWYRQDPGLGLRLIYFSYDVKMKEKGDIPEGYSVSREKKERFSLILESASTNQTSMYLCASRVSNQPQHFGDGTRLSIL.

The chain recombines TRBV4-2 with TRBJ2-7; D perhaps matches TRBD1 (6 bases). In germline, CDR1 is LGHNA, CDR2 YNFKEQ. The CDR3 loop spans 16 amino acids. Trimming took 0 bases from V and 2 from J, leaving 14 bases between them. CDR3 nucleotides: TGTGCCAGCAGCCAAGATCAGACAGGTCGTCCCTACGAGCAGTACTTC. It specifies CASSQDQTGRPYEQYF.

The genes are TRBV19 and TRBJ1-2; 7 bases agree with TRBD1. This CDR3 is built from 15 residues. The trim removed 5 bases at V and 8 bases at J, leaving 14 bases unmatched. CDR1 and CDR2 from the germline V gene are LNHDA and SQIVND (reference sequence). The DNA of the CDR3 is TGTGCCAGTAGTGTAACCGGGACAGCCATCAACGGCTACACCTTC. It codes for CASSVTGTAINGYTF.

This chain connects TRBV7-2 to TRBJ1-1; the match to TRBD1 covers 9 bases. The V gene end was trimmed by 4 bases and the J gene end by 4 bases; junction bases not matched to a gene: 4. The CDR3 is 14 residues long. CDR1 is SGHTA and CDR2 is FQGNSA in the germline V gene. CDR3 amino acids: CASSWGQGATEAFF. CDR3 nucleotide sequence: TGTGCCAGCAGCTGGGGACAGGGAGCCACTGAAGCTTTCTTT.

The chain uses TRBV7-2 and TRBJ2-1; tentatively, D is TRBD2 (5 bases). This CDR3 is 13 amino acids long. Germline CDR1 is SGHTA and CDR2 is FQGNSA. Trimming took off 5 bases at V and 5 bases at J, with 10 bases between the two ends. CDR3 in amino acids: CASSPGENNEQFF. The CDR3 coding sequence is TGTGCCAGCAGCCCCGGGGAGAACAATGAGCAGTTCTTC.

V usage is TRBV5-6 and J usage is TRBJ1-2; tentatively, D is TRBD1 (6 bases). CDR1 and CDR2 (germline): SGHDT, YYEEEE. This CDR3 is 14 amino acids long. V was cut by 0 bases and J by 8 bases, with 14 bases left in between. Here the CDR3 DNA reads TGTGCCAGCAGCTTGGGGGGCCGGACAGACGGCTACACCTTC. Encoded protein: CASSLGGRTDGYTF.

This rearrangement joins TRBV10-3 to TRBJ2-3; weak D call: TRBD2 (6 bases). This CDR3 has 20 residues. Trimming cost V 3 bases and J 5 bases, with 30 bases left between them. Germline V gene sequence: CDR1 ENHRY, CDR2 SYGVKD. CDR3 amino acids: CAISEMREAVSPGARDTQYF. The CDR3 DNA sequence: TGTGCCATCAGTGAAATGCGAGAGGCGGTATCCCCGGGAGCTAGAGATACGCAGTATTTT.

This rearrangement joins TRBV18 to TRBJ2-1, with D tentatively TRBD1 (7 bases). CDR1 is KGHSH, CDR2 LQKENI, per germline. V was pared by 0 bases and J by 4 bases, with 16 bases between. The CDR3 totals 17 residues. The CDR3 DNA is TGTGCCAGCTCACCACCACTTGCAGGGGGGCTGTACAATGAGCAGTTCTTC. Its translation is CASSPPLAGGLYNEQFF.

This clone was seen more than once but under ten times. The rearrangement uses TRBV7-2 and TRBJ1-1; D unresolved. Trimming cost V 3 bases and J 11 bases, with 16 bases left between them. This CDR3 region has 13 residues. From germline, CDR1 is SGHTA and CDR2 FQGNSA. The CDR3 DNA is TGTGCCAGCAGCTTTGGGCCATCCCTCGCGGCTTTCTTT. This encodes CASSFGPSLAAFF.

This clone appeared a single time. The J gene is TRBJ2-1, the V gene TRBV2; TRBD2 matches at 7 bases. J gave up 4 bases and V 6 bases, and 9 bases lay outside the gene matches. Germline lookup yields CDR1 SNHLY and CDR2 FYNNEI. The CDR3 is made up of 15 amino acids. The CDR3: CASSRMGGGYNEQFF. For the CDR3, the DNA is TGTGCCAGCAGCCGCATGGGCGGGGGTTACAATGAGCAGTTCTTC.

This chain connects TRBV7-3 to TRBJ2-3; possible D gene TRBD2, 6 bases. The CDR3 length is 17 residues. Per germline, CDR1 SGHTA and CDR2 FQGTGA. V was clipped by 1 base and J by 2 bases, with 16 bases between them. The CDR3 reads CASSLRLAGSSTDTQYF. CDR3 in DNA: TGTGCCAGCAGCTTAAGGTTGGCGGGGAGTTCCACAGATACGCAGTATTTT.

The genes are TRBV7-9 and TRBJ1-6, with unresolved D. The CDR3 sequence is 13 residues long. CDR1 and CDR2 (germline): SEHNR, FQNEAQ (reference sequence). V shed 2 bases and J shed 10 bases, with 9 bases lying between them. CDR3 residues: CASSLSDGSPLHF. The CDR3 bases are TGTGCCAGCAGCTTATCCGATGGATCACCCCTCCACTTT.